These 11 T cell receptor beta chains were sequenced from one sample in a study of cytomegalovirus exposure and HLA in healthy donors. PCR used 60 Vbeta primers and 13 Jbeta primers. Generated by immunoSEQ multiplex PCR, the TCRdb table keeps only in-frame clones and is missing some. The sample holds some 130,000 clones, 65% to 80% seen once. The sample was PBMCs. The receptors originated from a male donor in good health and CMV-seropositive.

The chain recombines TRBV19 with TRBJ1-2, with D tentatively TRBD1 (6 bases). There are 13 residues in the CDR3. Per germline, CDR1 LNHDA and CDR2 SQIVND (reference sequence). Trimming removed 5 bases at V and 2 bases at J, with 9 bases between. The CDR3 DNA follows: TGTGCCAGTAGTTCCGGGACAAACTATGGCTACACCTTC. The encoded protein is CASSSGTNYGYTF.

The rearrangement joins TRBV28 to TRBJ2-1; 9 nucleotides agree with TRBD1. There are 15 residues in the CDR3. CDR1 and CDR2 from the germline V gene are MDHEN and SYDVKM. After removal of 5 bases from V and 4 bases from J, the junction contained 6 bases not matched to a gene. CDR3 region: CASSVGTGPYNEQFF. CDR3 nucleotide sequence: TGTGCCAGCAGTGTCGGGACAGGGCCTTACAATGAGCAGTTCTTC.

This clone was found once. The genes are TRBV5-1 and TRBJ1-1, with unresolved D. The V gene's germline CDR1 is SGHRS and CDR2 YFSETQ. V lost 0 bases to trimming and J lost 3 bases, with 9 bases between them. This CDR3 comprises 14 residues. The CDR3 loop reads CASSLVRGDTEAFF. CDR3 nucleotide sequence: TGCGCCAGCAGCTTGGTGCGAGGCGACACTGAAGCTTTCTTT.

This clone was counted between two and nine times. The J gene is TRBJ2-2, the V gene TRBV5-1; a weak D match, TRBD2 (6 bases). V was clipped by 4 bases and J by 0 bases, with 13 bases between them. CDR1 is SGHRS and CDR2 is YFSETQ in the germline V gene. This CDR3 has 16 residues. CDR3 sequence reads: CASSPGEAANTGELFF. CDR3 nucleotide sequence: TGCGCCAGCAGCCCGGGGGAAGCGGCGAACACCGGGGAGCTGTTTTTT.

V gene TRBV5-1 combines with J gene TRBJ2-5, with TRBD1 matching over 7 bases. The germline gives CDR1 SGHRS, CDR2 YFSETQ. The CDR3 extends over 14 amino acids. J gave up 2 bases and V 2 bases, and 3 bases lay outside the gene matches. The CDR3 loop is CASSFGTAQETQYF. As DNA, the CDR3 is TGCGCCAGCAGCTTCGGGACAGCTCAAGAGACCCAGTACTTC.

The CDR3 DNA reads TGTGCCAGCAGCCAGGGGTATAATTCACCCCTCCACTTT. Amino acid sequence: CASSQGYNSPLHF. The chain is built from TRBV25-1 and TRBJ1-6, with D possibly being TRBD1 (6 bases). V lost 6 bases to trimming and J lost 4 bases, with 7 bases between them. CDR1 is MGHDK and CDR2 is SYGVNS in the germline V gene. This CDR3 spans 13 amino acids.

This clone was seen just once. The J gene is TRBJ1-5, the V gene TRBV6-5, with a tentative D call TRBD1 (6 bases). Germline loops: CDR1 MNHEY, CDR2 SVGAGI. The CDR3 is 14 amino acids. V lost 5 bases and J lost 6, with 14 bases in between. This CDR3 reads CASSRPGVGQPQHF. CDR3 in DNA: TGTGCCAGCAGTCGCCCAGGGGTGGGTCAGCCCCAGCATTTT.

Comments on this clone: The junction differs from germline at one of its ends, possibly a read error. The rearrangement uses TRBV7-9 and TRBJ2-1; TRBD2 agrees at 9 bases. Germline CDR1 reads SEHNR; CDR2 reads FQNEAQ (reference sequence). This CDR3 is 15 amino acids long. CDR3 nucleotide sequence: TGTTCCAGCAGCCCCGTCGGGACTAGCTTGAATGAGCAGTTCTTC. Its protein product is CSSSPVGTSLNEQFF.

The V and J genes are TRBV11-2 and TRBJ2-1; 14 nucleotides align to TRBD2. CDR3 length: 16 residues. With V trimmed by 4 bases and J by 8 bases, 7 bases remained unmatched. Germline-derived CDR1 and CDR2 are SGHAT and FQNNGV. This CDR3 is CASSSTSGGAWDEQFF. In nucleotides, the CDR3 is TGTGCCAGCAGCTCGACTAGCGGGGGGGCCTGGGATGAGCAGTTCTTC.

The chain's CDR3 is CASKLAGEGYGYTF. The CDR3 region has the DNA TGTGCCAGCAAACTCGCCGGGGAGGGCTATGGCTACACCTTC. V and J are TRBV27 and TRBJ1-2; D uncertain. The germline gives CDR1 MNHEY, CDR2 SMNVEV (reference sequence). V was clipped by 7 bases and J by 4 bases, with 16 bases between them. This CDR3 contains 14 residues.

The chain uses TRBV13 and TRBJ1-6, with D possibly matching TRBD1 (6 bases). The germline V and J ends were trimmed by 4 bases and 8 bases, with 9 bases remaining between them. This CDR3 is built from 13 residues. Per germline, CDR1 PRHDT and CDR2 FYEKMQ (reference sequence). The CDR3 sequence is CASSYNRDSPLHF. The CDR3 nucleotides are TGTGCCAGCAGCTATAACAGGGATTCACCCCTCCACTTT. Combining the CDR3 with reference TRBV13 and TRBJ1-6 gives the whole variable domain AAGVIQSPRHLIKEKRETATLKCYPIPRHDTVYWYQQGPGQDPQFLISFYEKMQSDKGSIPDRFSAQQFSDYHSELNMSSLELGDSALYFCASSYNRDSPLHFGNGTRLTVT.